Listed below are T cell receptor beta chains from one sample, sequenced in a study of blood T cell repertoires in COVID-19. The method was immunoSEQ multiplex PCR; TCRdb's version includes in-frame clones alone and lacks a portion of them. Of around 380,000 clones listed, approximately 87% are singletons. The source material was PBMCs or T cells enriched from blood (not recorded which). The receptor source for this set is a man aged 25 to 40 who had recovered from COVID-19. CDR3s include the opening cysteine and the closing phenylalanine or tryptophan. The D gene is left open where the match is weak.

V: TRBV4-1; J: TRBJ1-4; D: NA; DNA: TGCGCCACCGGACTCGAGGGAAAACTGTTTTTT; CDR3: CATGLEGKLFF
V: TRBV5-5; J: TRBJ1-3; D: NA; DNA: TGTGCCAGCAGCTTGGTCTACTCTGGAAACACCATATATTTT; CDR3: CASSLVYSGNTIYF
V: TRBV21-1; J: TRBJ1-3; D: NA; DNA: TGTGCCAGCAGCAAAGAAGGTTTCAGGCTGCTCCTGGACACCATATATTTT; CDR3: CASSKEGFRLLLDTIYF
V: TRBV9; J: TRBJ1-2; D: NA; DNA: TGTGCCAGCAGCGCCGGCTATGGCTACACCTTC; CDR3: CASSAGYGYTF
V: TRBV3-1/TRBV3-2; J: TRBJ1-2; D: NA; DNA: TGTGCCAGCAGCCAAGCAACAGGGACCGGCTACACCTTC; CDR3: CASSQATGTGYTF
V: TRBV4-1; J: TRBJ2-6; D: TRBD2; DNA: TGCGCCAGCAGCCAAGACCAGCGGGGGGTCTTTTATAGGGCCAACGTCCTGACTTTC; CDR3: CASSQDQRGVFYRANVLTF
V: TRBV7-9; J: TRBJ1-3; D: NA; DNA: TGTGCCAGCAGCTTTCACTCAACCTCTGGAAACACCATATATTTT; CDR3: CASSFHSTSGNTIYF
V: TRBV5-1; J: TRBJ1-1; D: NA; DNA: TGCGCCAGCAGCAAAGATGGGACACAGAACACTGAAGCTTTCTTT; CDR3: CASSKDGTQNTEAFF
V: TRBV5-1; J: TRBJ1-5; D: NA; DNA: TGCGCCAGCAGCTTGATTCCAAGCAATCAGCCCCAGCATTTT; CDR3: CASSLIPSNQPQHF
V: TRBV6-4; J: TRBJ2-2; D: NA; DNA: TGTGCCAGCAGTGACTCATACAGAACCGGGGAGCTGTTTTTT; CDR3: CASSDSYRTGELFF
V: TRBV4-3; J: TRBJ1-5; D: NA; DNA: TGCGCCAGCAGCCAAGATAGGCAGGGTTTCACGAGCAATCAGCCCCAGCATTTT; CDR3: CASSQDRQGFTSNQPQHF
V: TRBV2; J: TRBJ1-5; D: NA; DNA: TGTGCCAGCACGTTGGGGGCCTTACCTAATCAGCCCCAGCATTTT; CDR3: CASTLGALPNQPQHF
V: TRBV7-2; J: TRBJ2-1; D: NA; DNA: TGTGCCAGCAGCCTCGCGGACGGACGAGGGAGGAATGAGCAGTTCTTC; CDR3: CASSLADGRGRNEQFF
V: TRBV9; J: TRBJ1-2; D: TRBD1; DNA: TGTGCCAGCAGCGCACAGGGGCCGTTGCCTTACACCTTC; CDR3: CASSAQGPLPYTF
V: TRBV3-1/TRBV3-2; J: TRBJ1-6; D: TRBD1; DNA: TGTGCCAGCAGACCGACAGGGGTCCATAATTCACCCCTCCACTTT; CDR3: CASRPTGVHNSPLHF
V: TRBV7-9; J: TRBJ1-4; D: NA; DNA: TGTGCCAGCAGCTTAGACTATGAAAAACTGTTTTTT; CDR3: CASSLDYEKLFF
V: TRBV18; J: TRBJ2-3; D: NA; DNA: TGTGCCAGCTCACCACGACAGCCTAGCACAGATACGCAGTATTTT; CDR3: CASSPRQPSTDTQYF